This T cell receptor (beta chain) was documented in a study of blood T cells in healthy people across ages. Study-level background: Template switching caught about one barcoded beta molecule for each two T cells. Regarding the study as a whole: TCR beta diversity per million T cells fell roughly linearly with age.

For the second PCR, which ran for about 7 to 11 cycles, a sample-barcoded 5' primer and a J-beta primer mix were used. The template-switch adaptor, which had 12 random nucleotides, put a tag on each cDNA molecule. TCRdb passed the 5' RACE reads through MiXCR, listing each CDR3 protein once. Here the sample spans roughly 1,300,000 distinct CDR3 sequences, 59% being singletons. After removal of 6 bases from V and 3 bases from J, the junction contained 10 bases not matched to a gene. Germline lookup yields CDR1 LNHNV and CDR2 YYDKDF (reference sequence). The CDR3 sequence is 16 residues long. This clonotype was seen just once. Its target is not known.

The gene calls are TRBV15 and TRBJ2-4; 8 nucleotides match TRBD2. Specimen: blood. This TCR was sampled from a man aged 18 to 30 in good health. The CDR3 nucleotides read TGTGCCACCAGTTTCGGGACTAGAGGGGGCAAAAACATTCAGTACTTC. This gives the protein CATSFGTRGGKNIQYF.